This TCR beta chain originates from a study of Ad26.COV2.S vaccination and SARS-CoV-2 variants. Findings and caveats of the study: It is possible that the TCR breadth and depth analyses underestimated the total T cell responses. Among vaccine recipients, spike-specific TCR breadth exceeded that of placebo recipients.

The treatment here: over 15 received Ad26.COV2.S at low or high dose, single or two shots; about 5 received placebo; per-sample allocation not given. Vaccine and placebo recipients were sampled on day 63 after the first injection. The CDR3 length is 15 residues. In germline, CDR1 is MNHEY, CDR2 SVGAGI. The trim removed 8 bases at V and 7 bases at J, leaving 7 bases unmatched. As for this clone: Its antigen is currently unknown.

Assay used: immunoSEQ multiplex PCR; TCRdb lists only in-frame clones, some missing. The sample gives a few hundred thousand clones, roughly four fifths of which show up once; 7.4% is in the top ten. The clonotype was recovered from a person between 18 and 65 years old who received the Ad26.COV2.S COVID-19 vaccine or a placebo. V usage is TRBV6-5 and J usage is TRBJ1-6, with 11 nucleotides matching TRBD1. The material was peripheral blood, obtained in a trial of Ad26.COV2.S vaccine versus placebo. CDR3 in DNA: TGTGCCAGCGAACCCGGACAGGGGGCGAATTCACCCCTCCACTTT. Encoded protein: CASEPGQGANSPLHF.